This note documents a single TCR beta chain sequence. This sample is drawn from a study of blood T cell repertoires in COVID-19. About the research overall: Whether acute or convalescent, the COVID-19 samples came from the United States, Italy and Spain. Sample material is recorded as cDNA or gDNA derived from T cells, B-cell-depleted T cells, or PBMCs.

Under the authors' procedure: Nucleated cell counts were estimated from reference gene primer amplification. Using immunoSEQ multiplex PCR, the repertoire was profiled, and TCRdb retains in-frame clones only, with some absent. That table is the source of V, J and clone size, and D and trimming were worked out from the DNA. This repertoire shows around 200,000 clones, 89% found once; its top ten account for around 6.6%. The specimen was peripheral blood. The source is a man aged 40-50 years with acute or convalescent COVID-19.

The CDR3 spells CATSRDAYYTGELFF. The CDR3, as DNA: TGTGCCACCAGCAGAGACGCCTACTACACCGGGGAGCTGTTTTTT. The chain uses TRBV15 and TRBJ2-2; D is ambiguous. Trimming took off 0 bases at V and 3 bases at J, with 8 bases between the two ends. The CDR3 runs 15 residues. CDR1 LNHNV and CDR2 YYDKDF come from the germline V gene (reference sequence).